The clone carrying this T cell receptor beta chain was detected only once. The sample contains more than one DNA sequence encoding this CDR3. The sample comes from a study of blood T cell repertoires in COVID-19. Across the study: The United States, Italy and Spain supplied acute and convalescent COVID-19 samples.

V was pared by 0 bases and J by 5 bases, with 7 bases of the junction left unmatched. CDR1 and CDR2 (germline): SGDLS, YYNGEE. The CDR3 runs 16 residues. Under the authors' procedure: Amplification of reference gene primers was used by the study to estimate nucleated cell counts. Repertoires were generated with immunoSEQ multiplex PCR, while TCRdb's copy carries only in-frame clones and drops some. V, J and clone size derive from that table, while D and trimming were established from the DNA sequence. The repertoire has about 160,000 clones, roughly 87% of them found once; the top ten carry over 3.5%.

This TCR derives from a woman aged 55-69 years who had recovered from COVID-19. The sequenced material came from peripheral blood. The rearrangement links TRBV9 to TRBJ2-5; TRBD2 aligns across 10 bases. CDR3 coding DNA: TGTGCCAGCAGCGTAGCCAGCGGGGGGGCTTGGGAGACCCAGTACTTC. It encodes CASSVASGGAWETQYF.